Following are 17 T cell receptor beta chains from one sample sequenced in a study of T cell responses to AZD1222 COVID-19 vaccine. Measured with immunoSEQ multiplex PCR; TCRdb has only the in-frame clones, and not every one. The repertoire consists of some 120,000 clones, with approximately 85% occurring once and the leading ten covering about 8.5%. Specimen: peripheral blood, collected on day 0 of AZD1222 vaccination. The receptors originated from an adult in good health.

The CDR3 reads CAVGDGWEETQYF. The CDR3 DNA sequence: TGTGCCGTCGGCGATGGTTGGGAAGAGACCCAGTACTTC. The chain combines TRBV7-9 with TRBJ2-5; D unresolved. CDR1 is SEHNR, CDR2 FQNEAQ, per germline (reference sequence). This CDR3 is built from 13 residues. The V end was cut by 11 bases, the J end by 3 bases, with 16 bases between.

The chain employs TRBV19 and TRBJ1-1, with D possibly being TRBD1 (6 bases). The V gene's germline CDR1 is LNHDA and CDR2 SQIVND (reference sequence). The V and J ends lost 3 bases and 1 base respectively, with 9 bases between them. This CDR3 contains 14 residues. CDR3 in DNA: TGTGCCAGTAGTATTTCGGGACAGAACACTGAAGCTTTCTTT. Translating it yields CASSISGQNTEAFF.

The chain combines TRBV9 with TRBJ2-3, with D possibly being TRBD2 (5 bases). Germline CDR1 SGDLS, CDR2 YYNGEE. The CDR3 totals 15 residues. Trimming stripped 4 bases from V and 1 base from J, with 13 bases between. The CDR3 coding sequence is TGTGCCAGCAGCTCCCCCCCGAGGGGCACAGATACGCAGTATTTT. As protein: CASSSPPRGTDTQYF.

This clone was picked up one time. V gene TRBV19 combines with J gene TRBJ2-7; D may match TRBD1 or TRBD2 (6 bases each). V shed 1 base and J shed 4 bases, with 20 bases lying between them. The CDR3 has 17 residues. CDR1 and CDR2 (germline): LNHDA, SQIVND (reference sequence). The CDR3 sequence: CASSIAGEGPGGYEQYF. The CDR3 nucleotides read TGTGCCAGTAGTATAGCAGGGGAAGGCCCCGGGGGTTACGAGCAGTACTTC.

The chain carries TRBV2 and TRBJ1-6, with D unresolved. Germline V gene sequence: CDR1 SNHLY, CDR2 FYNNEI. The CDR3 totals 13 residues. Trimming took 3 bases from V and 10 from J, leaving 10 bases between them. The CDR3 DNA reads TGTGCCAGCAGTGATCTATTACGGTCACCCCTCCACTTT. Amino acid sequence: CASSDLLRSPLHF.

V usage is TRBV5-1 and J usage is TRBJ2-2; D unclear. Germline-derived CDR1 and CDR2 are SGHRS and YFSETQ. Trimming cost V 5 bases and J 3 bases, with 14 bases left between them. The CDR3 runs 15 residues. The CDR3 nucleotides are TGCGCCAGCAGTAACCAGGTGATCGACACCGGGGAGCTGTTTTTT. It translates to CASSNQVIDTGELFF. The variable domain in full, completed from reference TRBV5-1 and TRBJ2-2, reads KAGVTQTPRYLIKTRGQQVTLSCSPISGHRSVSWYQQTPGQGLQFLFEYFSETQRNKGNFPGRFSGRQFSNSRSEMNVSTLELGDSALYLCASSNQVIDTGELFFGEGSRLTVL.

The rearrangement joins TRBV6-6 to TRBJ1-1, with D perhaps TRBD1 (6 bases). This CDR3 has 14 residues. Germline V CDR1 and CDR2: MNHNY, SVGAGI (reference sequence). V was cut by 4 bases and J by 1 base, with 10 bases left in between. Written as DNA, the CDR3 is TGTGCCAGCAGTTTGCCGACAGGGAACACTGAAGCTTTCTTT. This sequence encodes CASSLPTGNTEAFF.

The chain links TRBV20-1 to TRBJ1-1, with D possibly matching TRBD1 (6 bases). V was cut by 3 bases and J by 6 bases, with 14 bases left in between. CDR3 length equals 13 residues. From germline, CDR1 is DFQATT and CDR2 SNEGSKA (reference sequence). The CDR3 protein is CSASSPGVPEAFF. The DNA of the CDR3 is TGCAGTGCTAGTAGCCCAGGGGTCCCTGAAGCTTTCTTT.

V usage is TRBV6-5 and J usage is TRBJ2-2; possible D gene TRBD1, 6 bases. The CDR3 runs to 14 residues. Germline CDR1 is MNHEY and CDR2 is SVGAGI. Trimming pared 7 bases from V and 0 bases from J, leaving 9 bases between. In DNA form, the CDR3 reads TGTGCCAGCACCGGGACACCGAACACCGGGGAGCTGTTTTTT. The encoded protein is CASTGTPNTGELFF.

This chain joins TRBV3-1 (or the pseudogene TRBV3-2) and TRBJ1-1; D perhaps matches TRBD1 (5 bases). The CDR3 contains 14 residues. The V and J ends lost 2 bases and 4 bases respectively, with 11 bases between them. Germline values: CDR1 LGHDT, CDR2 YNNKEL (reference sequence). The CDR3 DNA reads TGTGCCAGCAGCCAACAGGGTTCGAGCACTGAAGCTTTCTTT. Translated, it gives CASSQQGSSTEAFF.

The rearrangement links TRBV19 to TRBJ2-2; the match to TRBD2 covers 7 bases. The CDR3 spans 15 residues. Trimming removed 3 bases from V and 5 bases from J; junction bases left unmatched: 6. The germline V gene encodes CDR1 LNHDA and CDR2 SQIVND (reference sequence). This chain's CDR3 is CASSIKGGPTGELFF. CDR3 DNA: TGTGCCAGTAGTATCAAGGGAGGGCCTACCGGGGAGCTGTTTTTT.

The sample holds a few counts of this clone. This chain links TRBV25-1 with TRBJ2-7, with TRBD1 matching over 7 bases. Germline loops: CDR1 MGHDK, CDR2 SYGVNS. This CDR3 comprises 13 residues. V lost 6 bases, J lost 0 bases, and 2 bases stayed unmatched. CDR3 in DNA: TGTGCCAGCAGGCGACAGGGCTCCTACGAGCAGTACTTC. It codes for CASRRQGSYEQYF.

A single count supports this clone. V gene TRBV19 combines with J gene TRBJ1-6; tentative D call: TRBD1 (5 bases). CDR3 length: 18 residues. V was clipped by 5 bases and J by 5 bases, with 22 bases between them. Germline loops: CDR1 LNHDA, CDR2 SQIVND (reference sequence). In nucleotides, the CDR3 is TGTGCCAGTAGTGCTGATCTCAGGGTTGGTGGTAATAATTCACCCCTCCACTTT. Amino acids: CASSADLRVGGNNSPLHF.

This chain links TRBV3-1 (or the pseudogene TRBV3-2) with TRBJ1-2; tentative D call: TRBD1 (6 bases). The germline CDR1 and CDR2 sequences are LGHDT and YNNKEL (reference sequence). This CDR3 contains 13 residues. The germline V and J ends were trimmed by 4 bases and 3 bases, with 9 bases remaining between them. CDR3 sequence: CASSREGDYGYTF. The CDR3, as DNA: TGTGCCAGCAGCCGCGAGGGGGACTATGGCTACACCTTC.

The J gene is TRBJ1-2, the V gene TRBV7-9; TRBD1 agrees at 10 bases. The CDR3 consists of 14 residues. Per germline, CDR1 SEHNR and CDR2 FQNEAQ (reference sequence). Trimming took 5 bases from V and 5 from J; bases not matched to a gene: 5. CDR3 region: CASSPGQGMYGYTF. CDR3 bases: TGTGCCAGCAGCCCGGGACAGGGGATGTATGGCTACACCTTC.

For this clone: A junction end diverges from the germline sequence, so it may reflect a read error. The rearrangement joins TRBV29-1 to TRBJ2-5; D gene unclear. The CDR3 extends over 14 amino acids. Germline V gene data show CDR1 as SQVTM and CDR2 as ANQGSEA. CDR3: CSVEELGSQETQYF. CDR3 DNA: TGCAGCGTCGAAGAGTTAGGGTCTCAAGAGACCCAGTACTTC.

The chain carries TRBV12-3 or TRBV12-4 and TRBJ1-1; D uncertain. The V and J ends lost 10 bases and 10 bases respectively, with 10 bases between them. The CDR3 has 9 residues. CDR3 loop: CAIGIPAFF. The CDR3 DNA reads TGTGCCATCGGTATTCCAGCTTTCTTT.